These 15 T cell receptor beta chains were all obtained from the same sample, sequenced in a study of cytomegalovirus exposure and HLA in healthy donors. In the PCR, 60 Vbeta and 13 Jbeta primers were used. Only in-frame clones appear in the TCRdb table, and some are missing; sequencing was by immunoSEQ multiplex PCR. Among some 110,000 clones, roughly 80% were seen once, and the ten largest hold over 7%. Sample: PBMCs. The receptors were gathered from a woman in her thirties or forties in good health and CMV-seropositive.

This chain uses TRBV9 with TRBJ2-2, with 8 bases lining up with TRBD2. This CDR3 contains 16 residues. Germline CDR1 is SGDLS and CDR2 is YYNGEE. Trimming removed 1 base from V and 5 bases from J; junction bases left unmatched: 7. This chain's CDR3 is CASSVTGGGRTGELFF. In DNA form, the CDR3 reads TGTGCCAGCAGCGTAACCGGGGGGGGGCGAACCGGGGAGCTGTTTTTT.

The chain is built from TRBV4-3 and TRBJ2-1; 11 positions match TRBD1. Germline values: CDR1 LGHNA, CDR2 YSLEER. Germline trimming cut 0 bases from V and 5 bases from J; bases unmatched to any gene: 9. The CDR3 sequence is 18 residues long. CDR3 loop: CASSQEVLGQGGDNEQFF. In DNA, the CDR3 is TGCGCCAGCAGCCAAGAAGTCTTGGGACAGGGGGGGGACAATGAGCAGTTCTTC.

The rearrangement uses TRBV14 and TRBJ2-5; D is ambiguous. Between the trimmed V and J ends, which lost 1 base and 5 bases, there was a span of 17 bases. Per the germline V gene, CDR1 is SGHDN and CDR2 is FVKESK. This CDR3 has 16 amino acids. CDR3 sequence (DNA): TGTGCCAGCAGCCAAGTGCCCACCAGCGTTTTGGAGACCCAGTACTTC. It translates to CASSQVPTSVLETQYF. The whole variable domain, filled in from reference TRBV14 and TRBJ2-5, reads EAGVTQFPSHSVIEKGQTVTLRCDPISGHDNLYWYRRVMGKEIKFLLHFVKESKQDESGMPNNRFLAERTGGTYSTLKVQPAELEDSGVYFCASSQVPTSVLETQYFGPGTRLLVL.

The V and J genes are TRBV7-6 and TRBJ1-1; D ambiguous. Looked up from germline, CDR1 is SGHVS and CDR2 is FNYEAQ. The CDR3 runs to 12 residues. V was clipped by 6 bases and J by 0 bases, with 5 bases between them. The CDR3 nucleotides read TGTGCCAGCAGTCTCTTGAACACTGAAGCTTTCTTT. This encodes CASSLLNTEAFF.

The chain links TRBV4-3 to TRBJ2-7, with TRBD2 matching 8 bases. In germline, CDR1 is LGHNA, CDR2 YSLEER. CDR3 length: 15 residues. The V and J ends lost 4 bases and 9 bases, in that order; junction bases with no gene match: 14. CDR3 DNA sequence: TGCGCCAGCAGCCCTTTTGAGGGGACTAGAGAGGGGCAGTACTTC. It codes for CASSPFEGTREGQYF.

The chain recombines TRBV5-1 with TRBJ2-1; TRBD1 aligns across 8 bases. The CDR3 extends over 16 amino acids. V was clipped by 4 bases and J by 8 bases; unmatched bases: 14. Germline V gene lookup returns CDR1 SGHRS and CDR2 YFSETQ. CDR3 in DNA: TGCGCCAGCAGCACCACGGCCGGGACAGGCTCTCATGAGCAGTTCTTC. Translation: CASSTTAGTGSHEQFF. The full variable domain, completed using reference TRBV5-1 and TRBJ2-1, is KAGVTQTPRYLIKTRGQQVTLSCSPISGHRSVSWYQQTPGQGLQFLFEYFSETQRNKGNFPGRFSGRQFSNSRSEMNVSTLELGDSALYLCASSTTAGTGSHEQFFGPGTRLTVL.

V is TRBV11-3 and J is TRBJ2-7, with 7 bases that match TRBD2. CDR1 is SGHNT and CDR2 is YENEEA in the germline V gene. V trimming: 5 bases; J trimming: 0 bases; junction bases outside the gene matches: 4. This CDR3 is built from 14 residues. The CDR3 region is CASSAGRSSYEQYF. In DNA form, the CDR3 reads TGTGCCAGCAGCGCCGGGAGGAGCTCCTACGAGCAGTACTTC.

The genes are TRBV28 and TRBJ2-1; TRBD1 matches 8 bases. With V trimmed by 4 bases and J by 12 bases, 17 bases remained unmatched. Germline CDR1 and CDR2: MDHEN and SYDVKM. The CDR3 has 16 residues. The DNA of the CDR3 is TGTGCCAGCAGTTCAACTGGGACAGGCCCCCAGGGAGGGCAGTTCTTC. Residues: CASSSTGTGPQGGQFF. The whole variable domain, remainder taken from reference TRBV28 and TRBJ2-1, is DVKVTQSSRYLVKRTGEKVFLECVQDMDHENMFWYRQDPGLGLRLIYFSYDVKMKEKGDIPEGYSVSREKKERFSLILESASTNQTSMYLCASSSTGTGPQGGQFFGPGTRLTVL.

The chain recombines TRBV5-1 with TRBJ2-3; D may be TRBD2 (6 bases). Trimming took 0 bases from V and 4 from J, leaving 15 bases between them. Germline CDR1 and CDR2: SGHRS and YFSETQ. This CDR3 has 16 residues. The CDR3, as DNA: TGCGCCAGCAGCTTGGCGGGGGTTATAAGTGCAGATACGCAGTATTTT. Translating it yields CASSLAGVISADTQYF. Complete variable domain (other parts from reference TRBV5-1 and TRBJ2-3): KAGVTQTPRYLIKTRGQQVTLSCSPISGHRSVSWYQQTPGQGLQFLFEYFSETQRNKGNFPGRFSGRQFSNSRSEMNVSTLELGDSALYLCASSLAGVISADTQYFGPGTRLTVL.

The V call is TRBV6-1, the J call TRBJ1-2; TRBD1 matches 7 bases. CDR1 MNHNS and CDR2 SASEGT come from the germline V gene. The V gene end was trimmed by 2 bases and the J gene end by 0 bases; junction bases not matched to a gene: 3. This CDR3 region has 15 residues. CDR3 DNA sequence: TGTGCCAGCAGTGAAATAGGGACAGCTAACTATGGCTACACCTTC. It translates to CASSEIGTANYGYTF.

V gene TRBV27 combines with J gene TRBJ2-7, with D possibly TRBD2 on 6 matching bases. Trimming removed 0 bases at V and 3 bases at J, with 21 bases between. The CDR3 has 18 amino acids. Germline V gene lookup returns CDR1 MNHEY and CDR2 SMNVEV (reference sequence). The CDR3 spells CASSLSSPTRGGVYEQYF. The CDR3 DNA follows: TGTGCCAGCAGTTTATCGAGCCCTACTAGGGGCGGGGTCTACGAGCAGTACTTC.

The gene calls are TRBV4-2 and TRBJ1-2, with TRBD1 as a possible D gene (5 bases). The ends were cut back, 1 base at V and 7 bases at J, with 19 bases in the middle. Germline assignment: CDR1 LGHNA and CDR2 YNFKEQ. This CDR3 region has 16 residues. CDR3 bases: TGTGCCAGCAGCCAAGTCCGTCTCCAGGGTCAGGGTGGCTACACCTTC. It is translated as CASSQVRLQGQGGYTF.

This chain joins TRBV27 and TRBJ2-3; 10 bases map to TRBD2. CDR3 length: 15 amino acids. The V segment lost 6 bases and the J segment 2 bases; nucleotides outside the gene matches: 5. Germline loops: CDR1 MNHEY, CDR2 SMNVEV (reference sequence). CDR3 in amino acids: CASRLAGGFTDTQYF. The CDR3 nucleotides read TGTGCCAGCAGATTAGCGGGGGGCTTCACAGATACGCAGTATTTT.

This chain uses TRBV7-2 with TRBJ1-5, with TRBD1 as a possible D gene (5 bases). This CDR3 is 15 amino acids long. In germline, CDR1 is SGHTA, CDR2 FQGNSA. Trimming shortened V by 0 bases and J by 6 bases, and 12 bases separated the two germline ends. CDR3 loop: CASSLAWGGIQPQHF. The DNA for the CDR3 is TGTGCCAGCAGCTTAGCGTGGGGGGGAATTCAGCCCCAGCATTTT.

The chain uses TRBV27 and TRBJ2-7; the match to TRBD2 covers 7 bases. The CDR3 runs 12 residues. With V trimmed by 9 bases and J by 1 base, 3 bases remained unmatched. The germline V gene encodes CDR1 MNHEY and CDR2 SMNVEV (reference sequence). This chain's CDR3 is CASRGDSYEQYF. As DNA, the CDR3 is TGTGCCAGTCGGGGGGATTCCTACGAGCAGTACTTC.